This TCR beta chain was sequenced during a study of blood T cell repertoires in COVID-19. Study background: Acute and convalescent COVID-19 specimens originated in the United States, Italy and Spain. Sample material is recorded as cDNA or gDNA derived from T cells, B-cell-depleted T cells, or PBMCs.

As originally analysed: Reference gene primer amplification in the assay estimated nucleated cell counts. Profiling relied on immunoSEQ multiplex PCR, and the TCRdb table lists in-frame clones only, not all of them. From that table come the V and J calls and clone size; the DNA was used to work out D and trimming. This table holds roughly 160,000 clones, approximately 80% found once. Per germline, CDR1 SGHAT and CDR2 FQNNGV. The CDR3 contains 16 residues. Between the trimmed V and J ends, which lost 3 bases and 3 bases, there was a span of 15 bases. The sequencing sample was made of peripheral blood. The chain carries TRBV11-2 and TRBJ1-5; D might be TRBD1 (6 bases). This TCR was sampled from a woman aged 55 to 70 with acute or convalescent COVID-19. Written as DNA, the CDR3 is TGTGCCAGCAGCTTGGGGGGGGCCTTGGTCAATCAGCCCCAGCATTTT. It specifies CASSLGGALVNQPQHF.